The clone carrying this TCR beta chain was seen once. What it binds is unknown. Germline loops: CDR1 ENHRY, CDR2 SYGVKD. V dropped 6 bases and J dropped 2 bases, with 8 bases sitting between them. The CDR3 spans 12 residues. A deep-level run was used for the assay. Sequenced by immunoSEQ multiplex PCR; TCRdb stores in-frame clones only, minus some. Of millions of clones listed, over 85% are singletons. This sample is drawn from a study of shared clonotypes between healthy human individuals. Notes on the study in general: Investigators collected only blood, and repertoires in tissues likely differ. Larger richness was generally estimated for naive than memory subsets.

Material for sequencing was naive CD4+ T cells from PBMCs. The subset was: CD45RA+ positively selected. This TCR was recovered from a man between 18 and 29 years old in good health. Some clones in this sample may be carry-over from other donors' samples. The gene calls are TRBV10-3 and TRBJ2-7, with D perhaps TRBD1 or TRBD2 (5 bases each). The CDR3 here is CAISGTPYEQYF. CDR3 nucleotide sequence: TGTGCCATCAGCGGGACCCCCTACGAGCAGTACTTC.